The clone carrying this TCR beta chain was detected once. Its antigen is undetermined. The sample comes from a study of OX40 agonist ivuxolimab in advanced cancers. Study-wide context: Previous treatment with anti-PD-1, anti-PD-L1 or anti-CTLA-4 therapy was allowed; 35% to 50% had received some. Study results and limitations: CD4+ and CD8+ T cells in blood underwent clonal expansion by week 6 at 0.1 to 3.0 mg/kg.

The assay was immunoSEQ multiplex PCR, and TCRdb's table has in-frame clones only and misses some. The sample consists of about 77,000 clones, 65% to 90% of them appearing once. The V and J ends lost 6 bases and 2 bases, in that order; junction bases with no gene match: 6. This CDR3 comprises 14 residues. CDR1 and CDR2 from the germline V gene are SEHNR and FQNEAQ (reference sequence). V and J are TRBV7-9 and TRBJ2-7, with 8 positions matching TRBD1. This sequence was found in an adult with an advanced solid tumor such as melanoma, head and neck, liver or kidney cancer. Sequenced here: CD4+ or CD8+ T cells sorted from blood, sampled in a trial of the OX40 agonist ivuxolimab. The DNA of the CDR3 is TGTGCCAGCAGGTACCGGGACAGGCCCTACGAGCAGTACTTC. Translated, it gives CASRYRDRPYEQYF.